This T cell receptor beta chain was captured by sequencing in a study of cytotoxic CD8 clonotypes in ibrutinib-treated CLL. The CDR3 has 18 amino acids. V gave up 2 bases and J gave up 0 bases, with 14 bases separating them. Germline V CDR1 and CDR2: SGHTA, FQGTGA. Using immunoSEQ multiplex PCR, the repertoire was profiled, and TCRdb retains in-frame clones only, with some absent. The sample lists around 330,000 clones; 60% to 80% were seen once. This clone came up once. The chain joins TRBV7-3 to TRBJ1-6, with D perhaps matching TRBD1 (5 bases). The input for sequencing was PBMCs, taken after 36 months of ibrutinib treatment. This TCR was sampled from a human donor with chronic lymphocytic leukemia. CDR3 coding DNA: TGTGCCAGCAGCTTATGGCCCCCAGGGAGCTCCTATAATTCACCCCTCCACTTT. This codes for CASSLWPPGSSYNSPLHF.